This T cell receptor (beta chain) stems from a study of T cells in localized non-small cell lung cancer. Study findings and constraints: A denser population of T cells in blood accompanied longer overall survival. Of the tissues analyzed, uninvolved adjacent lung showed maximal T cell clonality, greater than tumor. A median about 56 of the top 100 tumor clones appeared in adjacent lung.

V lost 5 bases and J 3 bases, leaving 14 bases between the germline ends. In germline, CDR1 is MNHEY, CDR2 SVGAGI. The CDR3 is 15 residues long. Sequencing used immunoSEQ multiplex PCR; TCRdb keeps in-frame clones, though not all of them. This sample has 17,000 or so clones, with around 83% found just once. This clone was detected only once. Its antigen is still unknown. This receptor was taken from a male donor at least 60 years old with stage III lung adenocarcinoma. The chain links TRBV6-5 to TRBJ1-5, with unresolved D. Specimen: peripheral blood, collected before any cancer treatment. CDR3 coding DNA: TGTGCCAGCAGTCCCGTTAGGTCCTCCAATCAGCCCCAGCATTTT. Its translation: CASSPVRSSNQPQHF.